This T cell receptor beta chain was identified in a study of T cell responses to AZD1222 COVID-19 vaccine. CDR3 length equals 16 residues. Assay used: immunoSEQ multiplex PCR; TCRdb lists only in-frame clones, some missing. The data show about 120,000 clones, around 86% seen once. The sample here was peripheral blood, taken on day 0 of AZD1222 vaccination. J is TRBJ2-4 and V is TRBV1; TRBD2 was called by the table and not checked on the DNA. TRBV1 is assigned pseudogene status. The TCR originated in an adult in good health. The CDR3 is CTSSRRLARGKNIQYF. The CDR3 coding sequence is TGCACCAGCAGCAGAAGGCTAGCGCGGGGCAAAAACATTCAGTACTTC.